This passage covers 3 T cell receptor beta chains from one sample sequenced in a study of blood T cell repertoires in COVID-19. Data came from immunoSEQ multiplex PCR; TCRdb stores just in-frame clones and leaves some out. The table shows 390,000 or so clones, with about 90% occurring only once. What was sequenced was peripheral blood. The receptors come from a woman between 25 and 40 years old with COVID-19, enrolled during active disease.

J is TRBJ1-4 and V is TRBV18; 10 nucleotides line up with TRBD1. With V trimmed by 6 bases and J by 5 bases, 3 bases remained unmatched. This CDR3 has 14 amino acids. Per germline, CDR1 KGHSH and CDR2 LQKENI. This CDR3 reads CASSPGQGNEKLFF. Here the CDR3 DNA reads TGTGCCAGCTCGCCGGGACAGGGGAATGAAAAACTGTTTTTT.

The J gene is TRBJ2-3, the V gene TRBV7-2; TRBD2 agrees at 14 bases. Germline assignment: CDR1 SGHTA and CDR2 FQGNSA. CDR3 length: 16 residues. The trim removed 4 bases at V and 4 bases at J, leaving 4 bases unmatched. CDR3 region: CASSSRLAGGSDTQYF. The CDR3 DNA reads TGTGCCAGCAGCTCTAGACTAGCGGGGGGGTCAGATACGCAGTATTTT.

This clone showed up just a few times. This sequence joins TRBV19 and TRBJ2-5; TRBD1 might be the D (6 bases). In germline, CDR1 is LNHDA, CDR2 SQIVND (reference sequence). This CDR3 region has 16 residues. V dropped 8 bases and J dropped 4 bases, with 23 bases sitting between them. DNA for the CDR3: TGTGCCAGTGGCCTCGCTCGGGGACACATGGTAGAGACCCAGTACTTC. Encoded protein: CASGLARGHMVETQYF.